These 27 T cell receptor beta chains share one sample of origin, sequenced in a study of blood T cell repertoires in COVID-19. Data came from immunoSEQ multiplex PCR; TCRdb stores just in-frame clones and leaves some out. Among some 200,000 clones listed, around 88% were seen once. Sequences were obtained from peripheral blood. The receptors were sampled from a young man with active or convalescent COVID-19.

This chain connects TRBV6-1 to TRBJ1-1, with D maybe TRBD1 (5 bases). Trimming pared 7 bases from V and 3 bases from J, leaving 12 bases between. CDR3 size: 13 residues. CDR1 is MNHNS, CDR2 SASEGT, per germline. In nucleotides, the CDR3 is TGTGCCAGCAACCAGGGATTGGACACTGAAGCTTTCTTT. Translating gives CASNQGLDTEAFF.

The V gene is TRBV27, the J gene TRBJ2-1, with 10 bases lining up with TRBD2. Germline V gene lookup returns CDR1 MNHEY and CDR2 SMNVEV (reference sequence). The CDR3 is 13 amino acids. With V trimmed by 8 bases and J by 8 bases, 6 bases remained unmatched. CDR3 sequence: CASAGLALDEQFF. Here the CDR3 DNA reads TGTGCCAGCGCGGGACTAGCGCTCGATGAGCAGTTCTTC.

This chain connects TRBV29-1 to TRBJ2-1; 9 nucleotides agree with TRBD1. This CDR3 is 14 amino acids long. CDR1 SQVTM and CDR2 ANQGSEA come from the germline V gene. Losses at the gene ends were 6 bases for V and 7 bases for J; bases not matched to a gene: 10. The CDR3 protein is CSVVLGQGHNEQFF. CDR3 coding DNA: TGCAGCGTGGTACTGGGACAGGGCCATAATGAGCAGTTCTTC.

About this clone: The junction shows a germline mismatch at one end, possibly a read error. This sequence joins TRBV6-2 or TRBV6-3 and TRBJ2-5, with TRBD1 identical over 8 bases. The CDR3 is 12 residues long. From germline, CDR1 is MNHEY and CDR2 SVGEGT. CDR3 sequence (DNA): TGTGCCAGCAGCCAACGACGGACAGGGCCTAACTTC. Protein sequence: CASSQRRTGPNF.

This chain connects TRBV19 to TRBJ1-5, with 9 bases aligning to TRBD1. This CDR3 spans 15 amino acids. V dropped 5 bases and J dropped 4; count of bases not matched to a gene: 6. Germline CDR1 reads LNHDA; CDR2 reads SQIVND (reference sequence). The CDR3 sequence is CASSGQGQGNQPQHF. The CDR3 DNA reads as TGTGCCAGTAGTGGGCAGGGACAGGGAAATCAGCCCCAGCATTTT.

The J gene is TRBJ1-3, the V gene TRBV30; a weak D match, TRBD1 (6 bases). CDR3 length: 16 amino acids. The germline V and J ends were trimmed by 1 base and 0 bases, with 13 bases remaining between them. CDR1 and CDR2 (germline): GTSNPN, SVGIG (reference sequence). CDR3 loop: CAWSAGATVSGNTIYF. The DNA for the CDR3 is TGTGCCTGGAGTGCAGGGGCCACAGTCTCTGGAAACACCATATATTTT.

The chain employs TRBV4-2 and TRBJ2-3; tentative D call: TRBD2 (6 bases). CDR1 LGHNA and CDR2 YNFKEQ come from the germline V gene. The CDR3 consists of 14 residues. Between the trimmed V and J ends, which lost 3 bases and 3 bases, there was a span of 10 bases. CDR3 in amino acids: CASSQGGTTDTQYF. CDR3 DNA: TGTGCCAGCAGCCAGGGCGGGACTACAGATACGCAGTATTTT.

V gene TRBV24-1 combines with J gene TRBJ1-1; perhaps TRBD1 as D (6 bases). CDR1 is KGHDR and CDR2 is SFDVKD in the germline V gene. V was clipped by 5 bases and J by 0 bases, with 12 bases between them. This CDR3 is 15 amino acids long. CDR3 sequence (DNA): TGTGCCACCAGTGCGGGTAGGGGGATGAACACTGAAGCTTTCTTT. This translates into CATSAGRGMNTEAFF.

This clone has a handful of counts. The J gene is TRBJ1-1, the V gene TRBV7-2; D uncertain. The CDR3 has 13 amino acids. The ends were cut back, 1 base at V and 3 bases at J, with 6 bases in the middle. In germline, CDR1 is SGHTA, CDR2 FQGNSA. For the CDR3, the DNA is TGTGCCAGCAGCTTAGAGCGGTACACTGAAGCTTTCTTT. This codes for CASSLERYTEAFF.

The chain has TRBV14 and TRBJ1-1; D is uncertain. The V and J ends lost 0 bases and 10 bases respectively, with 12 bases between them. The germline gives CDR1 SGHDN, CDR2 FVKESK. The CDR3 consists of 13 residues. CDR3 loop: CASSQEGYGRAFF. DNA for the CDR3: TGTGCCAGCAGCCAAGAAGGATATGGGAGAGCTTTCTTT.

The chain carries TRBV5-6 and TRBJ2-3, with 13 nucleotides matching TRBD2. Trimming removed 4 bases from V and 1 base from J; junction bases left unmatched: 0. This CDR3 is built from 15 residues. Germline V gene sequence: CDR1 SGHDT, CDR2 YYEEEE. The CDR3 DNA reads TGTGCCAGCAGCGGACTAGCGGGAGGCACAGATACGCAGTATTTT. Translating gives CASSGLAGGTDTQYF. Filled out from reference TRBV5-6 and TRBJ2-3, the complete variable domain reads DAGVTQSPTHLIKTRGQQVTLRCSPKSGHDTVSWYQQALGQGPQFIFQYYEEEERQRGNFPDRFSGHQFPNYSSELNVNALLLGDSALYLCASSGLAGGTDTQYFGPGTRLTVL.

The chain joins TRBV12-2 to TRBJ1-3; TRBD1, the table's D call, lacks a check against the DNA. TRBV12-2 is a pseudogene locus. The CDR3 contains 17 residues. The CDR3 spells CASRLEAGQISGNTIYF. CDR3 DNA sequence: TGTGCAAGTCGCTTAGAGGCAGGGCAGATCTCTGGAAACACCATATATTTT.

The chain couples TRBV7-3 to TRBJ2-5; perhaps TRBD2 as D (7 bases). Trimming stripped 5 bases from V and 4 bases from J, with 17 bases between. The germline V gene encodes CDR1 SGHTA and CDR2 FQGTGA. This CDR3 comprises 15 residues. The CDR3 coding sequence is TGTGCCAGCAGCCTTACTGGGGGGGCCGGAGAGACCCAGTACTTC. As protein: CASSLTGGAGETQYF.

This clone occurred a few times. The CDR3, as DNA: TGCGCCAGCAGCCACCCCGGGACAGGGGCTGAAGCTTTCTTT. This translates into CASSHPGTGAEAFF. V is TRBV5-1 and J is TRBJ1-1, with TRBD1 matching 10 bases. The ends lost 4 bases at V and 6 bases at J; junction bases unmatched: 6. Per germline, CDR1 SGHRS and CDR2 YFSETQ. The CDR3 consists of 14 residues.

V is TRBV25-1 and J is TRBJ1-3, with a possible D match to TRBD1 (6 bases). Germline V gene sequence: CDR1 MGHDK, CDR2 SYGVNS. The CDR3 is made up of 13 amino acids. Trimming stripped 8 bases from V and 4 bases from J, with 12 bases between. The DNA for the CDR3 is TGTGCCAGCGGTACCGGGACAGGAAACACCATATATTTT. It specifies CASGTGTGNTIYF.

The J gene is TRBJ1-2, the V gene TRBV27; 7 positions agree with TRBD1. From germline, CDR1 is MNHEY and CDR2 SMNVEV (reference sequence). V shed 7 bases and J 2 bases; nucleotides not matched to a gene: 4. The CDR3 contains 13 residues. Written as DNA, the CDR3 is TGTGCCAGCAAATTGACAGGGAACTATGGCTACACCTTC. This translates into CASKLTGNYGYTF.

This sequence joins TRBV5-8 and TRBJ2-7; 11 bases match TRBD1. V gave up 4 bases and J gave up 6 bases; unmatched junction bases: 6. From germline, CDR1 is SGHTS and CDR2 YDEGEE. The CDR3 runs 14 residues. The CDR3: CASSPGQGDIEQYF. CDR3 sequence (DNA): TGTGCCAGCAGCCCGGGACAGGGGGACATCGAGCAGTACTTC.

The chain is built from TRBV11-2 and TRBJ2-1, with D maybe TRBD2 (5 bases). Trimming shortened V by 3 bases and J by 8 bases, and 23 bases separated the two germline ends. CDR1 SGHAT and CDR2 FQNNGV come from the germline V gene. The CDR3 has 17 amino acids. In DNA, the CDR3 is TGTGCCAGCAGCTTGGCGGGTTTGAGTCTACGAAACGATGAGCAGTTCTTC. It codes for CASSLAGLSLRNDEQFF.

The rearrangement links TRBV3-1 (or the pseudogene TRBV3-2) to TRBJ2-3, with TRBD2 matching 10 bases. Germline lookup yields CDR1 LGHDT and CDR2 YNNKEL (reference sequence). Trimming removed 1 base from V and 2 bases from J; junction bases left unmatched: 9. CDR3 length: 18 amino acids. CDR3 sequence reads: CASSQANGLAEPTDTQYF. The CDR3 coding sequence is TGTGCCAGCAGCCAAGCAAATGGACTAGCGGAGCCCACAGATACGCAGTATTTT.

This chain links TRBV5-6 with TRBJ1-4; D gene ambiguous. The CDR3 sequence is 16 residues long. From germline, CDR1 is SGHDT and CDR2 YYEEEE. V lost 4 bases, J lost 0 bases, and 13 bases lay in between. The CDR3 sequence: CASSLGPRPTNEKLFF. CDR3 DNA: TGTGCCAGCAGCCTCGGTCCCCGCCCAACTAATGAAAAACTGTTTTTT.

This chain connects TRBV27 to TRBJ2-2; D gene unclear. CDR3 size: 14 residues. Trimming removed 5 bases at V and 0 bases at J, with 7 bases between. Germline assignment: CDR1 MNHEY and CDR2 SMNVEV (reference sequence). The CDR3 region is CASSRSTNTGELFF. CDR3 DNA sequence: TGTGCCAGCAGTCGGAGCACGAACACCGGGGAGCTGTTTTTT.

V usage is TRBV28 and J usage is TRBJ2-1; D is perhaps TRBD2 (6 bases). From germline, CDR1 is MDHEN and CDR2 SYDVKM. CDR3 size: 15 residues. V shed 2 bases and J shed 8 bases, with 16 bases lying between them. CDR3 residues: CASSLGGTDSDEQFF. The CDR3, as DNA: TGTGCCAGCAGTTTAGGGGGGACGGACTCGGATGAGCAGTTCTTC.

The chain employs TRBV7-2 and TRBJ2-3, with D maybe TRBD2 (5 bases). Germline CDR1 reads SGHTA; CDR2 reads FQGNSA. V was clipped by 5 bases and J by 7 bases, with 16 bases between them. This CDR3 comprises 14 residues. Here the CDR3 reads CASSLGGNSYTQYF. DNA of the CDR3: TGTGCCAGCAGCCTAGGAGGCAACTCTTATACGCAGTATTTT.

The chain links TRBV10-2 to TRBJ2-3, with 9 bases that match TRBD2. The V gene's germline CDR1 is WSHSY and CDR2 SAAADI. CDR3 length equals 15 residues. V gave up 6 bases and J gave up 2 bases; unmatched junction bases: 6. CDR3 DNA: TGCGCCAGCAGGACACTAGCGGGTACCACAGATACGCAGTATTTT. Residues: CASRTLAGTTDTQYF.

The chain employs TRBV6-5 and TRBJ1-3, with D possibly matching TRBD1 (6 bases). The germline V gene has CDR1 MNHEY and CDR2 SVGAGI. The CDR3 has 15 amino acids. Trimming left V 0 bases short and J 4 bases short, with 10 bases between. CDR3 residues: CASSYSGTSGNTIYF. CDR3 coding DNA: TGTGCCAGCAGTTACTCGGGGACATCCGGAAACACCATATATTTT.

Comments on this clone: Sequence at one end of the junction differs from germline and may be a read error. The rearrangement links TRBV6-5 to TRBJ1-5; TRBD1 is a possible D gene (5 bases). CDR1 and CDR2 from the germline V gene are MNHEY and SVGAGI. The CDR3 is made up of 12 amino acids. CDR3 sequence reads: CASSYRVAREDF. The CDR3 nucleotides read TGTGCCAGCAGTTATAGGGTGGCCAGGGAGGATTTT.

The CDR3: CASSRGGAFPYEQYF. Here the CDR3 DNA reads TGTGCCAGCAGTAGGGGGGGAGCCTTCCCCTACGAGCAGTACTTC. The chain uses TRBV6-5 and TRBJ2-7; tentatively, D is TRBD2 (7 bases). CDR1 and CDR2 from the germline V gene are MNHEY and SVGAGI. V lost 5 bases and J 2 bases, leaving 16 bases between the germline ends. This CDR3 comprises 15 residues.